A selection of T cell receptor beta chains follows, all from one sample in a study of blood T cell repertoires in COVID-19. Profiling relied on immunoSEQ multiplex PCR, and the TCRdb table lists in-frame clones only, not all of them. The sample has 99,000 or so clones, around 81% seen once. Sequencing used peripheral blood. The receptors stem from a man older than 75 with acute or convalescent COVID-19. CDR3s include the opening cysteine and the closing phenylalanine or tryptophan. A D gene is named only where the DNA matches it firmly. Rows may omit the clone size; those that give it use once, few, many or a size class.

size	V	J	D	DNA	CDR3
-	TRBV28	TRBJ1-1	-	TGTGCCAGCACAGGGAACACTGAAGCTTTCTTT	CASTGNTEAFF
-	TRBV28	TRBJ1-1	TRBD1	TGTGCCAGCAGTTACACGACAGGGTCCACGCGCATGAACACTGAAGCTTTCTTT	CASSYTTGSTRMNTEAFF
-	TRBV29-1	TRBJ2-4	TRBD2	TGCAGCGTTTTAGGGAAACTAGCGGGAGGGAGGCTTCAGTACTTC	CSVLGKLAGGRLQYF
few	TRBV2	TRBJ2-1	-	TGTGCCAGCAGTAGGGACTCCGGCAAGCAGTTCTTC	CASSRDSGKQFF
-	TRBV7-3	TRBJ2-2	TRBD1	TGTGCCAGCAGTGACAGGGGAAAAACCGGGGAGCTGTTTTTT	CASSDRGKTGELFF
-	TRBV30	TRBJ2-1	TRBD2	TGTGCCTGGAGTGTACTAGCGGGAGCGGTTGAGCAGTTCTTC	CAWSVLAGAVEQFF
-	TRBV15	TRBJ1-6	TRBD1	TGTGCCACCAGCAGAGATCGGCAGGGGGTGAGGCCCCTCCACTTT	CATSRDRQGVRPLHF
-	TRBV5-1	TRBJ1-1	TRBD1	TGCGCCAGCAGCTTGGGGGGACAGGGGGCCACTGAAGCTTTCTTT	CASSLGGQGATEAFF
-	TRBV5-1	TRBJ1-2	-	TGCGCCAGCAGAGGGGGACCCGATGGCTACACCTTC	CASRGGPDGYTF
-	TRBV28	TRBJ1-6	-	TGTGCCAGCAGTTTATTCCTGAGGGCCTCCTATAATTCACCCCTCCACTTT	CASSLFLRASYNSPLHF
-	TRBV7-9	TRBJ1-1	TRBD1	TGTGCCAGCAGCTTAACCGACACTCCGACAGGGGAGGCTTTCTTT	CASSLTDTPTGEAFF
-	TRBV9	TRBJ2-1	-	TGTGCCAGCAGCGTAGGGGGAACTGGTGGGAGCCGTCAGTTCTTC	CASSVGGTGGSRQFF
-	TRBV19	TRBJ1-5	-	TGTGCCAGTAGTCCGGGACACTTTCCAGGTCAGCCCCAGCATTTT	CASSPGHFPGQPQHF
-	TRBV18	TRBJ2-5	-	TGTGCCAGCTCACCGGGGCAGGAAGAGACCCAGTACTTC	CASSPGQEETQYF
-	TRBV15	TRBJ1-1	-	TGTGCCACCAGCAGAGGGGGGCCCCTGACTGAAGCTTTCTTT	CATSRGGPLTEAFF
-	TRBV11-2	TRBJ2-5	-	TGTGCCAGCAGCCATACGGGGACACCCAAGGGGGAGACCCAGTACTTC	CASSHTGTPKGETQYF